The sequence of this T cell receptor (beta chain) was determined in a study of T cell changes during pregnancy in multiple sclerosis. The CDR3 has 18 amino acids. CDR1 and CDR2 from the germline V gene are MDHEN and SYDVKM. V was pared by 1 base and J by 0 bases, with 13 bases between. This table comes from immunoSEQ multiplex PCR, and its TCRdb copy is limited to in-frame clones, with some not included. The table includes 100,000 or so clones, just over 90% detected once. Sequences were derived from peripheral blood, sampled in the second trimester of pregnancy. The origin of this receptor is a female donor in good health, enrolled as a control in a pregnancy study. The rearrangement links TRBV28 to TRBJ2-6; D is unclear. CDR3 sequence: CASSLYAGYNSGANVLTF. The CDR3 DNA reads as TGTGCCAGCAGTTTATATGCAGGTTACAACTCTGGGGCCAACGTCCTGACTTTC.